The next 14 T cell receptor beta chains were all read from a single sample in a study of control samples from healthy donors and cancer patients (dated by TCRdb to 2018 to 2021). Library preparation was by the immunoSEQ multiplex PCR assay. The source is immuneACCESS, and TCRdb retained only in-frame sequences with V and J called. Part of the clones is not carried over; for the studies checked, unresolved V genes explain less than half of this, and the remainder is unexplained. The sample table lists some 220,000 clones, over 90% of them with a count of one. The ten largest clones add up to approximately 1.5% of the sample. The material sequenced was blood. The receptors originated from a man in his forties or fifties in good health.

This chain connects TRBV6-5 to TRBJ1-1; D is unresolved. Per the germline V gene, CDR1 is MNHEY and CDR2 is SVGAGI. This CDR3 has 13 residues. Deletions cut 2 bases from V and 6 bases from J, with 10 bases between. In nucleotides, the CDR3 is TGTGCCAGCAGTTACAATGGGAAGGCTGAAGCTTTCTTT. This gives the protein CASSYNGKAEAFF.

The chain couples TRBV10-1 to TRBJ2-2; maybe TRBD2 (6 bases). Trimming pared 8 bases from V and 3 bases from J, leaving 13 bases between. The CDR3 has 14 residues. Germline CDR1 WNHNN, CDR2 SYGVQD (reference sequence). In nucleotides, the CDR3 is TGCGCCAGCTCCCGAGAGCGGGACACCGGGGAGCTGTTTTTT. Translating it yields CASSRERDTGELFF.

In the case of this clone: The junction shows a germline mismatch at one end, possibly a read error. The rearrangement links TRBV13 to TRBJ1-3; 7 bases are a match to TRBD1. The CDR3 has 18 residues. The V gene's germline CDR1 is PRHDT and CDR2 FYEKMQ (reference sequence). DNA for the CDR3: TGTGCCAGCAGCCAGCATTCAGAGACAGGGCAGAATGGAAGCACCATATATTTT. This translates into CASSQHSETGQNGSTIYF.

The chain employs TRBV5-8 and TRBJ2-7; D is perhaps TRBD1 (5 bases). The CDR3 sequence is 15 residues long. Germline V CDR1 and CDR2: SGHTS, YDEGEE. Trimming left V 0 bases short and J 2 bases short, with 12 bases between. This chain's CDR3 is CASSLGQGYTYEQYF. The CDR3 DNA reads as TGTGCCAGCAGCTTGGGGCAGGGATACACCTACGAGCAGTACTTC. Using reference TRBV5-8 and TRBJ2-7 for the parts outside the CDR3, the full variable domain is EAGVTQSPTHLIKTRGQQATLRCSPISGHTSVYWYQQALGLGLQFLLWYDEGEERNRGNFPPRFSGRQFPNYSSELNVNALELEDSALYLCASSLGQGYTYEQYFGPGTRLTVT.

V gene TRBV15 combines with J gene TRBJ2-3; D might be TRBD2 (5 bases). This CDR3 spans 13 amino acids. CDR1 LNHNV and CDR2 YYDKDF come from the germline V gene (reference sequence). The ends were cut back, 1 base at V and 6 bases at J, with 8 bases in the middle. The CDR3 here is CATSRAPGDTQYF. CDR3 DNA: TGTGCCACCAGCAGAGCTCCGGGGGATACGCAGTATTTT.

This clone was observed a few times. The chain uses TRBV5-4 and TRBJ2-4; 7 bases map to TRBD1. The CDR3 spans 13 residues. The germline CDR1 and CDR2 sequences are SGHNT and YYREEE (reference sequence). Trimming removed 9 bases from V and 5 bases from J; junction bases left unmatched: 8. The CDR3 DNA sequence: TGTGCCACCTCGTTAGGACAGGAAAACATTCAGTACTTC. It is translated as CATSLGQENIQYF. Full variable domain (remainder filled in from reference TRBV5-4 and TRBJ2-4): ETGVTQSPTHLIKTRGQQVTLRCSSQSGHNTVSWYQQALGQGPQFIFQYYREEENGRGNFPPRFSGLQFPNYSSELNVNALELDDSALYLCATSLGQENIQYFGAGTRLSVL.

The CDR3 sequence is CSARREKLFF. The CDR3 DNA reads as TGCAGTGCTAGGAGGGAAAAACTGTTTTTT. V is TRBV20-1 and J is TRBJ1-4; D unresolved. Trimming took off 3 bases at V and 8 bases at J, with 4 bases between the two ends. The CDR3 extends over 10 amino acids. Germline CDR1 DFQATT, CDR2 SNEGSKA (reference sequence).

The V and J genes are TRBV2 and TRBJ1-2; D gene unclear. The CDR3 is made up of 12 amino acids. V lost 6 bases and J lost 2, with 7 bases in between. Per the germline V gene, CDR1 is SNHLY and CDR2 is FYNNEI. CDR3 in amino acids: CASSYSNYGYTF. Written as DNA, the CDR3 is TGTGCCAGCAGCTACAGCAACTATGGCTACACCTTC.

The V gene is TRBV28, the J gene TRBJ2-1; 10 bases are a match to TRBD2. With 6 bases clipped from V and 7 bases from J, the junction kept 12 bases outside the gene matches. Germline CDR1 and CDR2: MDHEN and SYDVKM. The CDR3 is 16 residues long. CDR3 protein: CASSEYQAGGRNEQFF. CDR3 in DNA: TGTGCCAGCAGCGAGTACCAAGCGGGGGGGCGGAATGAGCAGTTCTTC. Full variable domain (missing parts from reference TRBV28 and TRBJ2-1): DVKVTQSSRYLVKRTGEKVFLECVQDMDHENMFWYRQDPGLGLRLIYFSYDVKMKEKGDIPEGYSVSREKKERFSLILESASTNQTSMYLCASSEYQAGGRNEQFFGPGTRLTVL.

The V call is TRBV18, the J call TRBJ2-3; TRBD2 matches 9 bases. CDR3 length: 16 amino acids. J lost 1 base, V lost 3 bases, and 5 bases had no gene match. Germline V lookup: CDR1 KGHSH, CDR2 LQKENI. In nucleotides, the CDR3 is TGTGCCAGCTCACCTCTTTCTAGCGGGGGCACAGATACGCAGTATTTT. This codes for CASSPLSSGGTDTQYF.

The V gene is TRBV6-6, the J gene TRBJ1-2; D unclear. Germline V CDR1 and CDR2: MNHNY, SVGAGI (reference sequence). This CDR3 has 13 residues. V gave up 5 bases and J gave up 6 bases, with 13 bases separating them. The CDR3 spells CASSDPGGHGYTF. In DNA form, the CDR3 reads TGTGCCAGCAGTGACCCCGGCGGACATGGCTACACCTTC.

V and J are TRBV7-2 and TRBJ1-3, with 9 bases fitting TRBD1. Unmatched junction bases numbered 15, after V lost 10 bases and J lost 8 bases. The CDR3 has 15 amino acids. Per the germline V gene, CDR1 is SGHTA and CDR2 is FQGNSA. The CDR3, as DNA: TGTGCCATCCCCTCCGGACAGGGGTTTGAGGACACCATATATTTT. Protein: CAIPSGQGFEDTIYF.

Concerning this clone: A junction end diverges from the germline sequence, so it may reflect a read error. The J gene is TRBJ2-7, the V gene TRBV3-1 (or the pseudogene TRBV3-2), with 9 bases matching TRBD1. This CDR3 spans 14 amino acids. Germline assignment: CDR1 LGHDT and CDR2 YNNKEL (reference sequence). The CDR3 DNA reads as TGTGCCAGCGGCCAAGGGGGACAGGGCAACGAGCAGTACTTC. Its protein product is CASGQGGQGNEQYF.

V usage is TRBV28 and J usage is TRBJ2-2; 8 bases are a match to TRBD1. The V gene end was trimmed by 5 bases and the J gene end by 2 bases; junction bases not matched to a gene: 7. Germline V gene sequence: CDR1 MDHEN, CDR2 SYDVKM. CDR3 size: 16 residues. DNA for the CDR3: TGTGCCAGCAGTCTCTTGACAGGGGCTAACACCGGGGAGCTGTTTTTT. Amino acids: CASSLLTGANTGELFF.